This T cell receptor beta chain was sequenced for a study of memory CD4+ T cells and cytomegalovirus serostatus. The sort gate was single viable CD3+CD4+CD8-CD45RO+ cells for memory CD4+ T cells. Repertoires were generated with immunoSEQ multiplex PCR, while TCRdb's copy carries only in-frame clones and drops some. The data hold roughly 86,000 clones, with approximately 80% observed a single time. Germline assignment: CDR1 SQVTM and CDR2 ANQGSEA. This CDR3 has 11 amino acids. V was pared by 6 bases and J by 7 bases, with 12 bases between. The TCR was taken from an adult in good health and CMV-seropositive. The sequencing input was memory CD4+ T cells from blood. The chain has TRBV29-1 and TRBJ1-1; no definite D call. The CDR3 DNA sequence: TGCAGCGTCCGACACGGGAGTGAAGCTTTCTTT. This sequence encodes CSVRHGSEAFF. The entire variable domain, with the rest obtained from reference TRBV29-1 and TRBJ1-1, is as follows: SAVISQKPSRDICQRGTSLTIQCQVDSQVTMMFWYRQQPGQSLTLIATANQGSEATYESGFVIDKFPISRPNLTFSTLTVSNMSPEDSSIYLCSVRHGSEAFFGQGTRLTVV.